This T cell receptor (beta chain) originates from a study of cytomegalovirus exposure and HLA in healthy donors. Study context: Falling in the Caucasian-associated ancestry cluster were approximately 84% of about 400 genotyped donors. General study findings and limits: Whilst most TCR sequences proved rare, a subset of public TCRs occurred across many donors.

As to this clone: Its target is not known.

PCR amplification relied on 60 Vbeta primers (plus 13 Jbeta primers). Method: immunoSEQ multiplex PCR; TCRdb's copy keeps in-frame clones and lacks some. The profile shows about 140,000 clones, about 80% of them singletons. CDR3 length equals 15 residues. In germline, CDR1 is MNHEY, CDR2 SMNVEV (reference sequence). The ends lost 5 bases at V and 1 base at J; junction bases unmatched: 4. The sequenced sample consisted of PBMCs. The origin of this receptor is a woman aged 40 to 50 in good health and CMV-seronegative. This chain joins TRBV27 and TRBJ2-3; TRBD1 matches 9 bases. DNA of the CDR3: TGTGCCAGCAGTACCCGGGACAGGGGCACAGATACGCAGTATTTT. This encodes CASSTRDRGTDTQYF.